Listed below are T cell receptor beta chains from one sample, sequenced in a study of post-analysis software for immune sequencing data. TCRdb processed the PCR reads anew with MiXCR; each CDR3 protein has one entry. Altogether 430,000 or so distinct CDR3 sequences are present, 35% to 45% being singletons, with the ten largest covering under 9%. Sequenced sample: blood. The receptor set was obtained from a girl aged 2 to 10 with multiple sclerosis. Each CDR3 is given with its conserved first and last residue. The D gene is left open where the match is weak. Clone size, where shown, is once, few, many, or a class for clones that have expanded.

V: TRBV20-1
size: .
D: TRBD2
J: TRBJ2-1
DNA: TGCAGTGCTACACTAGCGGGCCTCCCCTACAATGAGCAGTTCTTC
CDR3: CSATLAGLPYNEQFF

V: TRBV5-1
size: few
D: TRBD1
J: TRBJ2-7
DNA: TGCGCCAGCCGCGGCCCTGGACAGGGTTTCTCCTACGAGCAGTACTTC
CDR3: CASRGPGQGFSYEQYF

V: TRBV18
size: .
D: TRBD1
J: TRBJ2-2
DNA: TGTGCCAGCACTCCACTCGGGACAGGTGCCACCGGGGAGCTGTTTTTT
CDR3: CASTPLGTGATGELFF

V: TRBV28
size: .
D: .
J: TRBJ2-6
DNA: TGTGCCACCCTAGAATGGGGGACTGGGGCCAACGTCCTGACTTTC
CDR3: CATLEWGTGANVLTF

V: TRBV4-1
size: few
D: TRBD2
J: TRBJ2-1
DNA: TGCGCCAGCAGCCAACCTAGCGGGGGTACCGGTGAGCAGTTCTTC
CDR3: CASSQPSGGTGEQFF

V: TRBV5-1
size: .
D: .
J: TRBJ2-5
DNA: TGCGCCAGCAGCTTGGGGACAGGGAGGGGGTTCCAAGAGACCCAGTACTTC
CDR3: CASSLGTGRGFQETQYF

V: TRBV19
size: .
D: TRBD1
J: TRBJ2-6
DNA: TGTGCCAGTACCATGATGACAGGGGGCTACTCTGGGGCCAACGTCCTGACTTTC
CDR3: CASTMMTGGYSGANVLTF

V: TRBV6-2/TRBV6-3
size: .
D: .
J: TRBJ2-1
DNA: TGTGCCAGCAGTTCCACTCACTACAGCTCCTACAATGAGCAGTTCTTC
CDR3: CASSSTHYSSYNEQFF

V: TRBV7-2
size: .
D: .
J: TRBJ2-3
DNA: TGTGCCAGCAGCTTAGGGTTAGCGCCCTTTACGCAGTATTTT
CDR3: CASSLGLAPFTQYF

V: TRBV5-1
size: .
D: .
J: TRBJ1-2
DNA: TGCGCCAGCAGCTTGGGCCAATATGGCGACACCTTC
CDR3: CASSLGQYGDTF

V: TRBV20-1
size: once
D: .
J: TRBJ1-6
DNA: TGCAGTGCTAGAGATCCCCACAGAGGGACCGACGCGAATTCACCCCTCCACTTT
CDR3: CSARDPHRGTDANSPLHF

V: TRBV9
size: few
D: .
J: TRBJ2-7
DNA: TGTGCCAGCAGCGTTCGATCGGGCGAGCAGTACTTC
CDR3: CASSVRSGEQYF

V: TRBV25-1
size: .
D: TRBD2
J: TRBJ2-1
DNA: TGTACCAGCCGTCTAGCGGGAGGGAGCTCCTACAATGAGCAGTTCTTC
CDR3: CTSRLAGGSSYNEQFF

V: TRBV6-2/TRBV6-3
size: .
D: .
J: TRBJ1-5
DNA: TGTGCCAGCAGTTACTCGAGAGGGGTCGATCAGCCCCAGCATTTT
CDR3: CASSYSRGVDQPQHF

V: TRBV4-2
size: .
D: .
J: TRBJ2-1
DNA: TGTGTCAGCAGCCAAGAAACGGGAGAGGGCTATGAGCAGTTCTTC
CDR3: CVSSQETGEGYEQFF

V: TRBV7-2
size: .
D: .
J: TRBJ2-1
DNA: TGTGCCAGCAGCTTAGGCCTCCCTCATGGAAATGAGCAGTTCTTC
CDR3: CASSLGLPHGNEQFF

V: TRBV11-2
size: few
D: .
J: TRBJ2-7
DNA: TGTGCCAGCAGCTTTGCGGGCGGCAGGGGTAAATTGGGGCAGTACTTC
CDR3: CASSFAGGRGKLGQYF

V: TRBV28
size: .
D: .
J: TRBJ2-2
DNA: TGTGCCAGCACGGACACCGGGGAGCTGTTTTTT
CDR3: CASTDTGELFF

V: TRBV6-6
size: few
D: TRBD1
J: TRBJ2-5
DNA: TGTGCCAGCAGTTCCTATGGGACAGGGGCGAAAGGAGAGACCCAGTACTTC
CDR3: CASSSYGTGAKGETQYF

V: TRBV7-3
size: .
D: .
J: TRBJ2-1
DNA: TGTGCCAGCAGCACCCCCGGGACGCCGAACAATGAGCAGTTCTTC
CDR3: CASSTPGTPNNEQFF

V: TRBV11-2
size: .
D: .
J: TRBJ2-1
DNA: TGTGCCAGCAGCATAAACAGGGACTACAATGAGCAGTTCTTC
CDR3: CASSINRDYNEQFF

V: TRBV5-1
size: few
D: TRBD2
J: TRBJ2-1
DNA: TGCGCCAGCAGCTTGGAAGCTGGACGGGGGGGCACATGGAATGAGCAGTTCTTC
CDR3: CASSLEAGRGGTWNEQFF

V: TRBV7-9
size: few
D: .
J: TRBJ1-1
DNA: TGTGCCAGCAGCACAGACAGATCAGCTTTGAACACTGAAGCTTTCTTT
CDR3: CASSTDRSALNTEAFF

V: TRBV7-2
size: few
D: .
J: TRBJ2-5
DNA: TGTGCCAGCAGCCGGCCCACCACCCCAGAGACCCAGTACTTC
CDR3: CASSRPTTPETQYF